This entry lists 18 T cell receptor beta chains sequenced from one sample in a study of blood T cells in healthy people across ages. Together with a sample-barcoded 5' primer, a J-beta primer mix was included in a second PCR lasting roughly 6 to 12 cycles. TCRdb re-derived calls from the 5' RACE reads in MiXCR, one entry per CDR3 protein. Counted here are about 930,000 distinct CDR3 sequences, 25% to 30% occurring once; the ten biggest clones make up 10%. These data also featured in a second study, about T cells of mothers and their children.

The source material was blood. The source is a middle-aged woman in good health.

This clonotype was counted many times. The genes are TRBV7-6 and TRBJ2-1, with 10 bases identical to TRBD2. Losses at the gene ends were 0 bases for V and 2 bases for J; bases not matched to a gene: 4. The CDR3 consists of 17 residues. CDR1 and CDR2 (germline): SGHVS, FNYEAQ. In nucleotides, the CDR3 is TGTGCCAGCAGCTTAGCGGCTAGCGGGGGTACCTACAATGAGCAGTTCTTC. Amino acid sequence: CASSLAASGGTYNEQFF.

A word on this clonotype: This clone may be a read error of a much larger clone one base away. The chain uses TRBV20-1 and TRBJ2-7; D is tentatively TRBD1 or TRBD2 (5 bases each). The V gene's germline CDR1 is DFQATT and CDR2 SNEGSKA (reference sequence). V was shortened by 0 bases and J by 0 bases, with 15 bases between the two germline ends. The CDR3 runs to 16 residues. This CDR3 is CSARDLKGTGSYEQYF. DNA of the CDR3: TGCAGTGCTAGAGATTTGAAGGGGACGGGCTCCTACGAGCAGTACTTC.

The chain joins TRBV4-1 to TRBJ1-2; D remains unclear. V was shortened by 1 base and J by 8 bases, with 11 bases between the two germline ends. CDR1 MGHRA and CDR2 YSYEKL come from the germline V gene. The CDR3 runs 13 residues. The CDR3 here is CASSQVSGNGYTF. CDR3 nucleotides: TGCGCCAGCAGCCAAGTTTCTGGGAACGGCTACACCTTC.

There are many counts of this clonotype. The chain carries TRBV6-6 and TRBJ2-1, with unresolved D. This CDR3 is built from 14 residues. V was trimmed by 0 bases and J by 4 bases, leaving 7 bases between them. The germline CDR1 and CDR2 sequences are MNHNY and SVGAGI (reference sequence). The CDR3 DNA is TGTGCCAGCAGTTACTCGCGAGTTTACAATGAGCAGTTCTTC. This translates into CASSYSRVYNEQFF.

This clonotype was recorded a few times. The chain is built from TRBV9 and TRBJ1-2, with D unclear. The CDR3 runs 12 residues. V was pared by 0 bases and J by 6 bases, with 6 bases between. Germline assignment: CDR1 SGDLS and CDR2 YYNGEE. The CDR3 DNA reads as TGTGCCAGCAGCGTAGATGGCAATGGCTACACCTTC. Amino acid sequence: CASSVDGNGYTF.

The rearrangement links TRBV20-1 to TRBJ2-3; D is perhaps TRBD2 (5 bases). The CDR3 has 14 residues. Germline V gene sequence: CDR1 DFQATT, CDR2 SNEGSKA (reference sequence). With 5 bases removed from V and 0 bases from J, the gap between germline ends came to 12 bases. The CDR3 loop is CSAGKLGSTDTQYF. CDR3 in DNA: TGCAGTGCTGGTAAACTAGGAAGCACAGATACGCAGTATTTT.

This clonotype appeared a few times. This sequence joins TRBV7-2 and TRBJ1-1; D is possibly TRBD1 (5 bases). CDR3 length: 15 amino acids. The germline V gene has CDR1 SGHTA and CDR2 FQGNSA. Trimming stripped 1 base from V and 4 bases from J, with 13 bases between. The CDR3 region has the DNA TGTGCCAGCAGCTTAGATTCAGGGACGGGCACTGAAGCTTTCTTT. Translated: CASSLDSGTGTEAFF.

A remark on this clonotype: One end of the junction does not line up with germline, which may come from a read error. The rearrangement uses TRBV12-3 or TRBV12-4 and TRBJ1-1; TRBD1 matches at 7 bases. CDR3 size: 14 residues. CDR3 sequence reads: CVSSSTGMNTEAFF. CDR3 nucleotides: TGTGTCAGCAGTTCGACAGGGATGAACACTGAAGCTTTCTTT.

This clonotype was picked up many times. The V gene is TRBV5-5, the J gene TRBJ2-7; 7 bases line up with TRBD2. The germline V gene has CDR1 SGHKS and CDR2 YYEKEE (reference sequence). The CDR3 extends over 15 amino acids. Losses at the gene ends were 0 bases for V and 6 bases for J; bases not matched to a gene: 9. The CDR3 reads CASSLGRGGSGEQYF. The CDR3 DNA follows: TGTGCCAGCAGCTTGGGGCGCGGGGGTTCGGGCGAGCAGTACTTC.

This clonotype was seen a handful of times. The chain carries TRBV28 and TRBJ1-2; D gene ambiguous. This CDR3 region has 14 residues. Trimming removed 3 bases from V and 2 bases from J, with 10 bases in between. CDR1 and CDR2 (germline): MDHEN, SYDVKM. The CDR3, as DNA: TGTGCCAGCAGTTTGATTACTATGAACTATGGCTACACCTTC. Its translation: CASSLITMNYGYTF.

To note about this clonotype: The germline gene is not matched at one end of the junction; a read error may be the cause. The chain carries TRBV10-3 and TRBJ1-2; D ambiguous. Germline V gene data show CDR1 as ENHRY and CDR2 as SYGVKD. The CDR3 is made up of 15 amino acids. CDR3 region: CAISESMSSLYGCTF. CDR3 DNA: TGTGCCATCAGTGAGTCGATGTCCTCACTCTATGGCTGCACCTTC.

The chain has TRBV5-5 and TRBJ2-3; D uncertain. The CDR3 runs 14 residues. Germline lookup yields CDR1 SGHKS and CDR2 YYEKEE (reference sequence). V was pared by 0 bases and J by 5 bases, with 10 bases between. DNA for the CDR3: TGTGCCAGCAGCTTGGCGGCCGGCGTAGATACGCAGTATTTT. The encoded protein is CASSLAAGVDTQYF.

This clonotype came up a few times. CDR3 DNA: TGTGCCAGCAGCTTAGGACACCCAGATACGCAGTATTTT. Its protein product is CASSLGHPDTQYF. This chain joins TRBV7-8 and TRBJ2-3; no reliable D call. The CDR3 spans 13 residues. Deletions cut 1 base from V and 4 bases from J, with 6 bases between. The germline V gene encodes CDR1 SGHVS and CDR2 FQNEAQ.

This clonotype was counted many times. The CDR3 loop is CSARDDRGRVYEQYF. CDR3 sequence (DNA): TGCAGTGCTAGAGACGACAGGGGGCGCGTCTACGAGCAGTACTTC. The chain carries TRBV20-1 and TRBJ2-7; 10 bases match TRBD1. V was pared by 0 bases and J by 3 bases, with 5 bases of the junction left unmatched. The CDR3 runs to 15 residues. Germline loops: CDR1 DFQATT, CDR2 SNEGSKA (reference sequence).

V usage is TRBV7-2 and J usage is TRBJ2-5; TRBD2 matches at 13 bases. V shed 5 bases, J shed 11 bases, and the junction held 26 bases outside the gene matches. The CDR3 contains 20 residues. The germline V gene has CDR1 SGHTA and CDR2 FQGNSA. CDR3 sequence (DNA): TGTGCCAGCAGCCCGCGCCGAACTAGCGGGGGGGTAAGCTCCTACAATGAGCAGTACTTC. Its protein product is CASSPRRTSGGVSSYNEQYF.

The chain recombines TRBV6-5 with TRBJ2-7, with a possible D match to TRBD2 (7 bases). V gave up 0 bases and J gave up 1 base, with 22 bases separating them. The CDR3 sequence is 19 residues long. CDR1 and CDR2 from the germline V gene are MNHEY and SVGAGI. The CDR3 reads CASSYSTPGAGVGSYEQYF. CDR3 nucleotide sequence: TGTGCCAGCAGTTACTCGACCCCAGGGGCGGGGGTAGGGTCCTACGAGCAGTACTTC.

J is TRBJ2-4 and V is TRBV3-1; 12 nucleotides line up with TRBD1. Trimming took 4 bases from V and 13 from J; bases not matched to a gene: 11. CDR3 length: 15 amino acids. The germline V gene has CDR1 LGHDT and CDR2 YNNKEL (reference sequence). CDR3: CASSPSPGTGGKQYF. The CDR3 nucleotides are TGTGCCAGCAGCCCCTCGCCCGGGACAGGGGGCAAGCAGTACTTC.

The chain is built from TRBV7-2 and TRBJ2-3; TRBD2 agrees at 12 bases. Germline-derived CDR1 and CDR2 are SGHTA and FQGNSA. The junction had 8 bases not matched to a gene; V was cut back by 1 base and J by 3 bases. CDR3 length equals 18 residues. The CDR3 coding sequence is TGTGCCAGCAGCTTAGAACTCCTAGCGGGGGGGAGAACAGATACGCAGTATTTT. Its protein product is CASSLELLAGGRTDTQYF.